This TCR beta chain was identified during a study of blood T cell repertoires in COVID-19. Repertoires were generated with immunoSEQ multiplex PCR, while TCRdb's copy carries only in-frame clones and drops some. This sample has tens of thousands of clones, with more than 75% found just once. This CDR3 comprises 18 residues. Germline V gives CDR1 SEHNR, CDR2 FQNEAQ (reference sequence). V lost 3 bases and J lost 1; bases outside the gene matches: 8. This sequence joins TRBV7-9 and TRBJ2-2; 10 positions agree with TRBD2. The source is a human donor in a cohort sampled during active COVID-19. Sample: peripheral blood. CDR3 loop: CASSFVRAGGLNTGELFF. DNA for the CDR3: TGTGCCAGCAGCTTTGTACGAGCGGGAGGGCTGAACACCGGGGAGCTGTTTTTT.